The next 21 T cell receptor beta chains were all read from a single sample in a study of cytomegalovirus exposure and HLA in healthy donors. This PCR relied on a set of 60 Vbeta primers and 13 Jbeta primers. Some clones are missing from TCRdb's copy, which holds only in-frame ones; the method was immunoSEQ multiplex PCR. The sample holds roughly 200,000 clones; more than 85% are singletons and the top ten take 1%. Source material: PBMCs. The source of these receptors is a woman between 18 and 30 years old in good health and CMV-seronegative.

This chain connects TRBV4-1 to TRBJ2-3; 7 nucleotides agree with TRBD1. The CDR3 is 20 residues long. Germline-derived CDR1 and CDR2 are MGHRA and YSYEKL. Losses at the gene ends were 2 bases for V and 1 base for J; bases not matched to a gene: 18. The CDR3 DNA reads as TGCGCCAGCAGCCAATTAGGGGTGGAGATAGGGGGCTACCGCACAGATACGCAGTATTTT. This translates into CASSQLGVEIGGYRTDTQYF.

This sequence joins TRBV6-5 and TRBJ2-7; D unclear. CDR1 and CDR2 (germline): MNHEY, SVGAGI. Trimming pared 5 bases from V and 3 bases from J, leaving 11 bases between. CDR3 length: 13 residues. CDR3 in amino acids: CASSLYSHYEQYF. The CDR3 DNA reads as TGTGCCAGCAGTCTTTACAGCCACTACGAGCAGTACTTC.

V is TRBV6-5 and J is TRBJ2-5; tentatively, D is TRBD2 (6 bases). The germline V gene has CDR1 MNHEY and CDR2 SVGAGI. V lost 7 bases, J lost 5 bases, and 17 bases lay in between. This CDR3 has 14 residues. The CDR3 protein is CASTTGWGEETQYF. CDR3 nucleotide sequence: TGTGCCAGCACCACCGGATGGGGGGAGGAGACCCAGTACTTC.

This clone was found a few times. The chain couples TRBV18 to TRBJ1-2; D not certain. V was shortened by 3 bases and J by 7 bases, with 9 bases between the two germline ends. Per the germline V gene, CDR1 is KGHSH and CDR2 is LQKENI. The CDR3 runs to 12 residues. The CDR3 region has the DNA TGTGCCAGCTCACCGAAGTCAGGTGGCTACACCTTC. Its protein product is CASSPKSGGYTF. The variable domain in full, completed from reference TRBV18 and TRBJ1-2, reads NAGVMQNPRHLVRRRGQEARLRCSPMKGHSHVYWYRQLPEEGLKFMVYLQKENIIDESGMPKERFSAEFPKEGPSILRIQQVVRGDSAAYFCASSPKSGGYTFGSGTRLTVV.

This clone was observed a handful of times. This chain uses TRBV19 with TRBJ2-6; TRBD1 agrees at 8 bases. Germline V lookup: CDR1 LNHDA, CDR2 SQIVND (reference sequence). CDR3 size: 16 residues. V lost 5 bases, J lost 3 bases, and 6 bases stayed unmatched. The CDR3 loop is CASSAHRGYGANVLTF. In DNA form, the CDR3 reads TGTGCCAGTAGTGCGCACAGGGGGTATGGGGCCAACGTCCTGACTTTC.

The V call is TRBV29-1, the J call TRBJ2-3; D perhaps matches TRBD2 (6 bases). The CDR3 spans 14 residues. Trimming left V 7 bases short and J 4 bases short, with 18 bases between. Germline V lookup: CDR1 SQVTM, CDR2 ANQGSEA. In DNA, the CDR3 is TGCAGCGCTAGGCTCGGGGGAGGACCAGATACGCAGTATTTT. Protein product: CSARLGGGPDTQYF.

This chain connects TRBV14 to TRBJ2-3, with 12 nucleotides matching TRBD2. The V segment lost 1 base and the J segment 6 bases; nucleotides outside the gene matches: 5. This CDR3 is built from 16 residues. CDR1 is SGHDN and CDR2 is FVKESK in the germline V gene. The CDR3 spells CASSQGLAGVADTQYF. Written as DNA, the CDR3 is TGTGCCAGCAGCCAAGGACTAGCGGGAGTGGCGGATACGCAGTATTTT.

The chain is built from TRBV5-8 and TRBJ1-5; TRBD1 aligns across 9 bases. The length of the CDR3 is 14 residues. Germline CDR1 SGHTS, CDR2 YDEGEE. The trim removed 9 bases at V and 3 bases at J, leaving 7 bases unmatched. DNA for the CDR3: TGTGCCACCTCGACAGGGGGACACAATCAGCCCCAGCATTTT. It is translated as CATSTGGHNQPQHF.

This clone was recorded only once. This chain uses TRBV6-6 with TRBJ1-4; unclear D gene. The CDR3 consists of 13 residues. Germline CDR1 is MNHNY and CDR2 is SVGAGI (reference sequence). V was clipped by 5 bases and J by 7 bases, with 11 bases between them. The CDR3 here is CASSRESGEKLFF. CDR3 sequence (DNA): TGTGCCAGCAGTAGAGAAAGTGGTGAAAAACTGTTTTTT.

J is TRBJ2-1 and V is TRBV18, with TRBD2 as a possible D gene (5 bases). From germline, CDR1 is KGHSH and CDR2 LQKENI. The CDR3 loop spans 17 amino acids. V dropped 7 bases and J dropped 2 bases, with 21 bases sitting between them. The CDR3 region is CASFLTVGGPTYNEQFF. CDR3 nucleotides: TGTGCCAGCTTTTTGACTGTTGGCGGGCCCACCTACAATGAGCAGTTCTTC. Full variable domain (outside the CDR3, taken from reference TRBV18 and TRBJ2-1): NAGVMQNPRHLVRRRGQEARLRCSPMKGHSHVYWYRQLPEEGLKFMVYLQKENIIDESGMPKERFSAEFPKEGPSILRIQQVVRGDSAAYFCASFLTVGGPTYNEQFFGPGTRLTVL.

The V and J genes are TRBV6-5 and TRBJ1-6, with 9 bases lining up with TRBD1. CDR3 length: 15 amino acids. J was trimmed by 4 bases and V by 4 bases; bases with no gene match: 2. Germline CDR1 MNHEY, CDR2 SVGAGI. The CDR3 spells CASSWGQGYNSPLHF. The CDR3 coding sequence is TGTGCCAGCAGTTGGGGACAGGGTTATAATTCACCCCTCCACTTT.

The CDR3 DNA reads TGTGCCATCAGCGACCTCGGGGAAGAGACCCAGTACTTC. It specifies CAISDLGEETQYF. The chain combines TRBV10-3 with TRBJ2-5; D might be TRBD2 (5 bases). Deletions cut 6 bases from V and 3 bases from J, with 11 bases between. The CDR3 covers 13 residues. Germline CDR1 is ENHRY and CDR2 is SYGVKD.

This chain links TRBV18 with TRBJ1-2; TRBD1 matches 8 bases. The germline gives CDR1 KGHSH, CDR2 LQKENI. The CDR3 has 13 residues. V shed 3 bases, J shed 4 bases, and the junction held 1 base outside the gene matches. The CDR3 loop reads CASSPDRVYGYTF. The CDR3 region has the DNA TGTGCCAGCTCACCGGACAGGGTCTATGGCTACACCTTC.

This clone was seen only a few times. The CDR3 is CASSFSQGRREKLFF. Written as DNA, the CDR3 is TGTGCCAGCAGCTTCTCACAGGGGCGGCGTGAAAAACTGTTTTTT. The J gene is TRBJ1-4, the V gene TRBV7-2, with 7 bases lining up with TRBD1. This CDR3 contains 15 residues. CDR1 and CDR2 from the germline V gene are SGHTA and FQGNSA. V dropped 3 bases and J dropped 7; count of bases not matched to a gene: 8.

This sequence joins TRBV2 and TRBJ1-5; D not certain. Germline values: CDR1 SNHLY, CDR2 FYNNEI. Trimming pared 8 bases from V and 2 bases from J, leaving 19 bases between. CDR3 length: 16 residues. The chain's CDR3 is CASDPSAGGGNQPQHF. In DNA form, the CDR3 reads TGTGCCAGCGATCCTTCGGCGGGCGGGGGCAATCAGCCCCAGCATTTT.

The V call is TRBV4-3, the J call TRBJ2-5, with D unresolved. There are 15 residues in the CDR3. The V gene's germline CDR1 is LGHNA and CDR2 YSLEER. V gave up 1 base and J gave up 2 bases, with 11 bases separating them. The CDR3 DNA reads TGCGCCAGCAGCCAAGGGGTCGCGGTGCAAGAGACCCAGTACTTC. This gives the protein CASSQGVAVQETQYF.

This chain links TRBV18 with TRBJ2-3; D gene ambiguous. The germline V gene has CDR1 KGHSH and CDR2 LQKENI. The V and J ends lost 2 bases and 2 bases respectively, with 11 bases between them. The CDR3 is 15 residues long. CDR3 nucleotide sequence: TGTGCCAGCTCACCAGGGCTGGAATACACAGATACGCAGTATTTT. It specifies CASSPGLEYTDTQYF.

This chain connects TRBV6-6 to TRBJ2-7; D is ambiguous. The CDR3 has 12 amino acids. Germline CDR1 reads MNHNY; CDR2 reads SVGAGI (reference sequence). V shed 7 bases and J shed 3 bases, with 10 bases lying between them. The CDR3 DNA reads as TGTGCCAGCATTTCGTCCAGCTACGAGCAGTACTTC. Its protein product is CASISSSYEQYF.

The chain couples TRBV2 to TRBJ1-2, with 10 nucleotides matching TRBD1. CDR1 SNHLY and CDR2 FYNNEI come from the germline V gene. J was trimmed by 7 bases and V by 8 bases; bases with no gene match: 7. This CDR3 contains 13 residues. The CDR3 loop reads CASCRQGAGGYTF. CDR3 nucleotides: TGTGCCAGCTGTAGACAGGGGGCTGGTGGCTACACCTTC.

The chain couples TRBV4-1 to TRBJ2-5, with TRBD2 matching 7 bases. After removal of 2 bases from V and 1 base from J, the junction contained 10 bases not matched to a gene. The V gene's germline CDR1 is MGHRA and CDR2 YSYEKL. The CDR3 is made up of 17 amino acids. The CDR3 coding sequence is TGCGCCAGCAGCCAAAATAGGGCTAGCGGAACCCAAGAGACCCAGTACTTC. Amino acids: CASSQNRASGTQETQYF.

In nucleotides, the CDR3 is TGCGCCAGCAGTGAGCAGGTTCGGGGGACCCAGTACTTC. Its translation: CASSEQVRGTQYF. The chain employs TRBV10-1 and TRBJ2-5; D perhaps matches TRBD2 (5 bases). CDR3 length equals 13 residues. Germline CDR1 WNHNN, CDR2 SYGVQD (reference sequence). Between the trimmed V and J ends, which lost 2 bases and 7 bases, there was a span of 11 bases.